The 28 T cell receptor beta chains below come from one sample, sequenced in a study of CD8 T cells in ankylosing spondylitis (dated by TCRdb to about 2017). Library generation was performed with 5' RACE. Data came from an Illumina HiSeq 2500. The raw public data were reprocessed by TCRdb itself: fastp quality trimming at Q25, MiXCR clonotype calling, in-frame beta chains only. Each CDR3 protein gets just one entry, which takes the most common genes and DNA from the rows behind it. Within this sample are about 200,000 distinct CDR3 sequences, with around 13% of them counted one time only. Approximately 15% of the sample goes to the ten largest clones. Sequencing input: blood, either unsorted or a sorted T cell fraction (not recorded which). Receptors originate from a male donor with ankylosing spondylitis or in good health (not recorded which).

The chain uses TRBV7-9 and TRBJ2-5, with a possible D match to TRBD2 (7 bases). Germline-derived CDR1 and CDR2 are SEHNR and FQNEAQ (reference sequence). Between the trimmed V and J ends, which lost 5 bases and 5 bases, there was a span of 15 bases. The CDR3 is 14 residues long. In DNA form, the CDR3 reads TGTGCCAGCAGCCCGTGGGGGGGCTCGGAGACCCAGTACTTC. Translating gives CASSPWGGSETQYF.

The chain employs TRBV20-1 and TRBJ2-7, with D perhaps TRBD2 (5 bases). Germline values: CDR1 DFQATT, CDR2 SNEGSKA (reference sequence). V was trimmed by 0 bases and J by 3 bases, leaving 18 bases between them. This CDR3 is built from 16 residues. This CDR3 is CSARDPGASLLYEQYF. In DNA, the CDR3 is TGCAGTGCTAGAGATCCCGGAGCTAGCCTCCTCTACGAGCAGTACTTC.

There are a few counts of this clonotype. The chain combines TRBV12-3 or TRBV12-4 with TRBJ2-7, with D unresolved. V lost 6 bases and J lost 0, with 9 bases in between. This CDR3 has 13 amino acids. The CDR3 region has the DNA TGTGCCAGCAGGGATATTAACTCCTACGAGCAGTACTTC. The encoded protein is CASRDINSYEQYF.

The chain links TRBV20-1 to TRBJ1-1; D uncertain. This CDR3 comprises 15 residues. Trimming cost V 1 base and J 5 bases, with 17 bases left between them. Per the germline V gene, CDR1 is DFQATT and CDR2 is SNEGSKA (reference sequence). As DNA, the CDR3 is TGCAGTGCTAGAGGCCAAACAGAGAAGATGACTGAAGCTTTCTTT. Its protein product is CSARGQTEKMTEAFF.

The V call is TRBV6-2 or TRBV6-3, the J call TRBJ2-2, with TRBD2 matching 13 bases. This CDR3 spans 15 amino acids. Looked up from germline, CDR1 is MNHEY and CDR2 is SVGEGT. With 7 bases clipped from V and 6 bases from J, the junction kept 5 bases outside the gene matches. The chain's CDR3 is CASNVGLAGAGELFF. As DNA, the CDR3 is TGTGCCAGCAACGTAGGACTAGCGGGAGCCGGGGAGCTGTTTTTT.

This clonotype has a handful of counts. The chain joins TRBV29-1 to TRBJ2-2; the D call may be TRBD1 or TRBD2 (5 bases each). The CDR3 loop spans 14 amino acids. V lost 3 bases, J lost 4 bases, and 12 bases lay in between. Germline assignment: CDR1 SQVTM and CDR2 ANQGSEA. This CDR3 is CSVERVGGTGELFF. The CDR3 DNA reads TGCAGCGTTGAGAGGGTTGGGGGCACCGGGGAGCTGTTTTTT.

This clonotype was counted between two and nine times. V is TRBV11-2 and J is TRBJ2-5; no clear D. Trimming removed 4 bases at V and 6 bases at J, with 21 bases between. The CDR3 is made up of 16 amino acids. CDR1 is SGHAT, CDR2 FQNNGV, per germline. The CDR3 region has the DNA TGTGCCAGCAGCTCTCTTGGCCCCATTCGTTTGCAGACCCAGTACTTC. Translation gives CASSSLGPIRLQTQYF.

The chain carries TRBV7-8 and TRBJ2-3, with unresolved D. Germline V gene lookup returns CDR1 SGHVS and CDR2 FQNEAQ. The CDR3 sequence is 13 residues long. Trimming cost V 6 bases and J 4 bases, with 11 bases left between them. This CDR3 is CASRGRAADTQYF. For the CDR3, the DNA is TGTGCCAGCAGAGGGCGAGCCGCAGATACGCAGTATTTT.

This clonotype was recorded a few times. The chain carries TRBV5-1 and TRBJ2-3; 8 nucleotides line up with TRBD2. After removal of 7 bases from V and 4 bases from J, the junction contained 11 bases not matched to a gene. This CDR3 comprises 15 residues. Germline V gene lookup returns CDR1 SGHRS and CDR2 YFSETQ. Here the CDR3 reads CASVRGGGASDTQYF. The CDR3 bases are TGCGCCAGCGTCCGGGGGGGGGGCGCGTCAGATACGCAGTATTTT.

V usage is TRBV11-2 and J usage is TRBJ2-1; possibly TRBD2 for D (7 bases). The germline V gene has CDR1 SGHAT and CDR2 FQNNGV. The CDR3 length is 19 residues. V lost 1 base, J lost 4 bases, and 23 bases lay in between. The CDR3 region is CASSLVKKGGAGTYNEQFF. The DNA of the CDR3 is TGTGCCAGCAGCTTAGTAAAGAAGGGGGGGGCAGGGACTTACAATGAGCAGTTCTTC.

This chain uses TRBV30 with TRBJ1-1, with 7 bases identical to TRBD1. Germline loops: CDR1 GTSNPN, CDR2 SVGIG (reference sequence). The CDR3 loop spans 15 amino acids. V trimming: 5 bases; J trimming: 5 bases; junction bases outside the gene matches: 14. CDR3 amino acids: CAWGYDRVYSTEAFF. The CDR3 nucleotides read TGTGCCTGGGGATATGACAGGGTGTATAGTACTGAAGCTTTCTTT.

The V call is TRBV30, the J call TRBJ1-2, with no clear D. This CDR3 spans 8 amino acids. Germline CDR1 is GTSNPN and CDR2 is SVGIG (reference sequence). Between the trimmed V and J ends, which lost 7 bases and 6 bases, there was a span of 3 bases. This CDR3 is CASHGYTF. For the CDR3, the DNA is TGTGCCTCCCATGGCTACACCTTC. The full variable domain, its missing parts supplied by reference TRBV30 and TRBJ1-2, is SQTIHQWPATLVQPVGSPLSLECTVEGTSNPNLYWYRQAAGRGLQLLFYSVGIGQISSEVPQNLSASRPQDRQFILSSKKLLLSDSGFYLCASHGYTFGSGTRLTVV.

V is TRBV29-1 and J is TRBJ2-7; perhaps TRBD2 as D (6 bases). Trimming removed 4 bases from V and 2 bases from J, with 9 bases in between. CDR1 and CDR2 (germline): SQVTM, ANQGSEA. The CDR3 totals 12 residues. The CDR3 loop reads CSVAPGAYEQYF. CDR3 DNA: TGCAGCGTTGCGCCGGGGGCCTACGAGCAGTACTTC.

The V call is TRBV6-5, the J call TRBJ2-5; TRBD1 matches at 7 bases. The CDR3 loop spans 19 amino acids. J gave up 0 bases and V 6 bases, and 19 bases lay outside the gene matches. In germline, CDR1 is MNHEY, CDR2 SVGAGI. This CDR3 is CASSLLGTASSSDQETQYF. CDR3 coding DNA: TGTGCCAGCAGCCTACTCGGGACAGCTTCTTCCTCGGACCAAGAGACCCAGTACTTC.

This clonotype appeared a single time. The rearrangement uses TRBV12-5 and TRBJ2-5; 7 bases agree with TRBD2. Germline trimming cut 3 bases from V and 4 bases from J; bases unmatched to any gene: 8. The CDR3 loop spans 15 amino acids. Germline CDR1 LGHNT, CDR2 FRNRAP. The CDR3: CASGFTGGARETQYF. The CDR3 DNA reads as TGTGCTAGTGGTTTTACGGGGGGAGCACGAGAGACCCAGTACTTC.

DNA of the CDR3: TGTGCCAGCTGGTCCTTAGGGGGCTACACCTTC. The encoded protein is CASWSLGGYTF. V usage is TRBV25-1 and J usage is TRBJ1-2; D unresolved. Trimming took off 8 bases at V and 8 bases at J, with 12 bases between the two ends. The CDR3 totals 11 residues. Germline V gene sequence: CDR1 MGHDK, CDR2 SYGVNS.

This clonotype was counted only a few times. V usage is TRBV12-3 or TRBV12-4 and J usage is TRBJ2-4, with D possibly called TRBD1 or TRBD2 (5 bases each). The CDR3 is 15 residues long. V was pared by 2 bases and J by 6 bases, with 14 bases between. The CDR3 DNA is TGTGCCAGCAGTTTAACCGGGGCAGTGGGAAACATTCAGTACTTC. Protein: CASSLTGAVGNIQYF.

This clonotype has just a few counts. The chain combines TRBV7-2 with TRBJ2-1, with 12 bases that match TRBD2. CDR1 is SGHTA, CDR2 FQGNSA, per germline. This CDR3 has 14 residues. The V gene end was trimmed by 2 bases and the J gene end by 9 bases; junction bases not matched to a gene: 2. CDR3 loop: CASSLTTSGSEQFF. DNA for the CDR3: TGTGCCAGCAGCTTAACGACTAGCGGGAGTGAGCAGTTCTTC.

V and J are TRBV20-1 and TRBJ2-7; 7 bases line up with TRBD1. This CDR3 region has 17 residues. The J segment lost 3 bases and the V segment lost 0 bases, leaving 14 bases of the junction unmatched. Germline CDR1 DFQATT, CDR2 SNEGSKA (reference sequence). For the CDR3, the DNA is TGCAGTGCTAGAGACCTGAAACCCCTCGGGACAGTCTACGAGCAGTACTTC. Its protein is CSARDLKPLGTVYEQYF.

The chain carries TRBV7-9 and TRBJ2-1; D is tentatively TRBD1 or TRBD2 (7 bases each). Germline-derived CDR1 and CDR2 are SEHNR and FQNEAQ (reference sequence). The CDR3 totals 16 residues. Trimming cost V 5 bases and J 3 bases, with 17 bases left between them. CDR3 coding DNA: TGTGCCAGCAGCCCACAGGGAGGGGGCCACTACAATGAGCAGTTCTTC. This sequence encodes CASSPQGGGHYNEQFF.

There are a few counts of this clonotype. V usage is TRBV30 and J usage is TRBJ2-5; D is unresolved. CDR1 and CDR2 (germline): GTSNPN, SVGIG (reference sequence). The CDR3 covers 11 residues. V gave up 3 bases and J gave up 5 bases, with 7 bases separating them. The CDR3 nucleotides are TGTGCCTGGAGCCACGGGGAGACCCAGTACTTC. Translation gives CAWSHGETQYF.

The V call is TRBV6-5, the J call TRBJ2-5; D might be TRBD2 (5 bases). V lost 0 bases, J lost 2 bases, and 7 bases lay in between. This CDR3 has 14 residues. Germline lookup yields CDR1 MNHEY and CDR2 SVGAGI. CDR3 amino acids: CASSYSGLQETQYF. The CDR3 nucleotides are TGTGCCAGCAGTTACTCAGGACTGCAAGAGACCCAGTACTTC.

This clonotype was counted only a few times. The CDR3 nucleotides are TGCGCCAGCAGGTCCTCATCTACAGATACGCAGTATTTT. It yields the protein CASRSSSTDTQYF. This sequence joins TRBV5-1 and TRBJ2-3; D ambiguous. This CDR3 has 13 amino acids. Trimming removed 5 bases at V and 3 bases at J, with 10 bases between. Germline lookup yields CDR1 SGHRS and CDR2 YFSETQ.

This clonotype was seen a handful of times. The chain employs TRBV12-3 or TRBV12-4 and TRBJ2-2; D remains unclear. The CDR3 spans 13 residues. The V end lost 5 bases, the J end lost 0 bases, and 4 bases lay between the germline ends. The CDR3 is CASSQSNTGELFF. The CDR3 DNA reads TGTGCCAGCAGTCAATCGAACACCGGGGAGCTGTTTTTT.

A few counts support this clonotype. The chain couples TRBV6-5 to TRBJ2-2; D is unresolved. Trimming removed 1 base from V and 5 bases from J, with 11 bases in between. The CDR3 covers 15 residues. In germline, CDR1 is MNHEY, CDR2 SVGAGI. The CDR3 sequence: CASSYLAPGTGELFF. The CDR3 DNA sequence: TGTGCCAGCAGTTACTTAGCCCCAGGAACCGGGGAGCTGTTTTTT.

The chain uses TRBV6-1 and TRBJ1-4, with TRBD1 as a possible D gene (6 bases). V was clipped by 4 bases and J by 8 bases, with 17 bases between them. CDR1 and CDR2 (germline): MNHNS, SASEGT. CDR3 length: 15 residues. The CDR3 is CASSGWDKGEEKLFF. For the CDR3, the DNA is TGTGCCAGCAGTGGCTGGGACAAAGGGGAGGAAAAACTGTTTTTT.

This clonotype was counted only a few times. The chain couples TRBV10-3 to TRBJ2-2; 10 bases agree with TRBD1. The CDR3 consists of 16 residues. Germline-derived CDR1 and CDR2 are ENHRY and SYGVKD. The V gene end was trimmed by 8 bases and the J gene end by 3 bases; junction bases not matched to a gene: 9. CDR3 protein: CAIPHGQGDHTGELFF. The CDR3 nucleotides read TGTGCCATCCCACACGGACAGGGGGACCACACCGGGGAGCTGTTTTTT.

The gene calls are TRBV12-3 or TRBV12-4 and TRBJ2-2; 7 bases agree with TRBD1. This CDR3 comprises 12 residues. V shed 6 bases, J shed 8 bases, and the junction held 3 bases outside the gene matches. The CDR3 loop is CASRTGKGELFF. The CDR3 nucleotides are TGTGCCAGCAGGACAGGGAAAGGGGAGCTGTTTTTT.